The clone carrying this T cell receptor (beta chain) was recorded at least ten times. Antigen specificity is unknown. Assay: immunoSEQ multiplex PCR; the TCRdb copy retains only in-frame clones and omits some. The specimen gives tens of thousands of clones without singletons; the ten biggest hold about 2%. The V gene end was trimmed by 10 bases and the J gene end by 10 bases; junction bases not matched to a gene: 17. The CDR3 extends over 14 amino acids. Germline CDR1 reads WSHSY; CDR2 reads SAAADI. Cyclophosphamide on days +3 and +4 followed busulfan-fludarabine conditioning and a marrow graft. This entry comes from a study of T cells after posttransplantation cyclophosphamide. Overall study results and limits: After PTCy, TRB diversity resembled that of CNI/methotrexate controls. TRB overlap between skin or GI tissue T cells and blood was limited. Donor-recipient repertoire similarity was low at 1-2 months, rising over year one.

This clonotype was sampled from a male patient in his late teens or twenties who received an allogeneic stem cell transplant from a related donor, was CMV-positive, and had no GVHD. Some T cells may trace back to the graft donor. The specimen was PBMCs, collected after allogeneic stem cell transplant with posttransplant cyclophosphamide. The rearrangement joins TRBV10-2 to TRBJ1-1, with TRBD1 matching over 8 bases. Here the CDR3 DNA reads TGCGCCACCCCCCCCGGGGGCAGGGGGCTGTTAGCTTTCTTT. Its protein is CATPPGGRGLLAFF.